This TCR beta chain was observed in a study of T-cell memory formation after mild COVID-19. On the study more broadly: Each donor largely had its own TCR clusters.

Findings and limits, study-wide: Prior to infection, memory already included some responding clones, suggesting cross-reactive memory joined. Mainly in CM and EM were contracting CD4+ clones; CD8+ were in EMRA.

The CDR3 is 15 amino acids. V lost 6 bases and J lost 4; bases outside the gene matches: 8. Only a few counts were recorded for this clonotype. Its antigen remains unknown. Employing constant-segment primers, 5'RACE generated TCR alpha and TCR beta cDNA libraries bearing sample barcodes and UMIs. MiXCR was run by TCRdb on the 5' RACE reads, yielding one entry per CDR3 protein. The table lists some 69,000 distinct CDR3 sequences, 16% of them singletons, with 31% in the top ten. The chain links TRBV12-3 or TRBV12-4 to TRBJ2-3; 9 nucleotides match TRBD1. Sequenced sample: PBMCs or a T cell subset sorted from them (not recorded which). The receptor's source is an adult woman who had mild COVID-19 (a few samples of this study predate the infection). Cell type and time point are not known. CDR3 in amino acids: CASSRGQGWSDTQYF. In DNA, the CDR3 is TGTGCCAGCAGCCGGGGACAGGGTTGGTCAGATACGCAGTATTTT.